Below, one T cell receptor beta chain is given with its context. Its antigen is still unknown. Only in-frame clones appear in the TCRdb table, and some are missing; sequencing was by immunoSEQ multiplex PCR. The sample carries 150,000 to 200,000 clones, almost 90% recorded once. These data come from a study of T cell responses to AZD1222 COVID-19 vaccine. General study points: Among AZD1222 vaccinees, only 5 to 7 were seropositive at baseline. Clonal diversity may have been underestimated, and the donors were mostly white British, with more females than males.

CDR1 is LNHDA, CDR2 SQIVND, per germline (reference sequence). The V end lost 5 bases, the J end lost 2 bases, and 13 bases lay between the germline ends. The CDR3 has 15 amino acids. The chain couples TRBV19 to TRBJ1-5; unclear D gene. This TCR was recovered from an adult who received the AZD1222 COVID-19 vaccine. The sample consisted of peripheral blood, taken 28 days after the second AZD1222 dose. The CDR3 sequence: CASSRPGFGNQPQHF. CDR3 DNA: TGTGCCAGTAGTCGGCCAGGCTTCGGCAATCAGCCCCAGCATTTT.